The clone carrying this T cell receptor (beta chain) appeared many times. Antigen specificity is unknown. Each 10 ml fresh peripheral blood draw supplied the PBMCs. TCR beta CDR3 region amplification was performed from RNA transcripts. The HTBI primer set was used in a first-round RT-PCR of the TCR CDR3. One entry per CDR3 protein results from TCRdb running MiXCR on the multiplex PCR reads. The repertoire includes 600,000 or so distinct CDR3 sequences, approximately 14% of them detected once, and roughly 7% sits in the top ten. This CDR3 spans 16 amino acids. The V and J ends lost 4 bases and 0 bases respectively, with 12 bases between them. CDR1 and CDR2 (germline): SGHAT, FQNNGV. The source of the sample is a study of T cells in Graves' hyperthyroidism and ophthalmopathy. Study in general: Sampling of peripheral blood happened at initial diagnosis, prior to any treatment.

Study results and limitations: Appearing also in blood were most of the thyroid clonotypes expanded above 0.001. Ophthalmopathy stood apart from stable hyperthyroidism in a 13 V-J model.

The chain employs TRBV11-2 and TRBJ1-4; D is undetermined. The clonotype was recovered from a woman between 18 and 29 years old with Graves' ophthalmopathy. Sequenced sample: blood. The CDR3 loop reads CASSSSPFATNEKLFF. CDR3 in DNA: TGTGCCAGCAGCTCCAGTCCCTTTGCAACTAATGAAAAACTGTTTTTT.